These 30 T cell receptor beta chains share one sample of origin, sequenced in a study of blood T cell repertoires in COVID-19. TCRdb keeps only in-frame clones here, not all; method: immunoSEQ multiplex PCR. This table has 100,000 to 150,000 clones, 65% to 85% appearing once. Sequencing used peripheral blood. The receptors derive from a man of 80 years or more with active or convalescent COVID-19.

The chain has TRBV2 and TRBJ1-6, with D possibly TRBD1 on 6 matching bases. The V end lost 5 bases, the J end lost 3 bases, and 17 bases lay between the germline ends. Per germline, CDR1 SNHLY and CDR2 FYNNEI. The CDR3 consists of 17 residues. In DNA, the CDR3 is TGTGCCAGCAGTCCGCGGGGGGCAGGGAGCTATAATTCACCCCTCCACTTT. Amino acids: CASSPRGAGSYNSPLHF.

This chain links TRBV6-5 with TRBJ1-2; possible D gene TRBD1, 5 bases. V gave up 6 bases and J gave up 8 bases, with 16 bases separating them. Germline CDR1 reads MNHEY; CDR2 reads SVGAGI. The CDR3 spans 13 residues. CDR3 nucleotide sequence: TGTGCCAGCAGCGTACCTGGGGCCCACGGCTACACCTTC. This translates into CASSVPGAHGYTF.

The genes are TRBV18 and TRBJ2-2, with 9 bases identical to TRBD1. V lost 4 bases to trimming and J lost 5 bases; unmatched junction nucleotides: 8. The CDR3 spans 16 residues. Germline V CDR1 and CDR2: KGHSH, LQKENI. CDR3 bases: TGTGCCAGCTCACTACTGGACAGGGGAGGTACCGGGGAGCTGTTTTTT. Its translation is CASSLLDRGGTGELFF.

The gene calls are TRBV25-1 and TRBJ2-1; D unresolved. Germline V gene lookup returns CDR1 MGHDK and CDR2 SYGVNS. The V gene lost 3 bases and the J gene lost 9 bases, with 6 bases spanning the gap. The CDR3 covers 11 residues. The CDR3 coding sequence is TGTGCCAGCAGTGAGGCCCCTGAGCAGTTCTTC. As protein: CASSEAPEQFF.

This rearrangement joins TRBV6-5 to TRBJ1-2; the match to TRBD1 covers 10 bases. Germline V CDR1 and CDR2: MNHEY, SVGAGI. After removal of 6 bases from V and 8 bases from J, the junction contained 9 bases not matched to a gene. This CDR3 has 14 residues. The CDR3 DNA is TGTGCCAGCAGGAAGACGGGGACAGGGGAGGGCTACACCTTC. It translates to CASRKTGTGEGYTF.

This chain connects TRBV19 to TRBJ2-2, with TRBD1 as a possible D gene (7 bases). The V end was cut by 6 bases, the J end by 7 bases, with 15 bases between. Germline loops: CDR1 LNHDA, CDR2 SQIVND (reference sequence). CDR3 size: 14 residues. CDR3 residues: CASSAGQFGGELFF. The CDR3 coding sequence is TGTGCCAGTAGCGCGGGACAGTTTGGCGGGGAGCTGTTTTTT.

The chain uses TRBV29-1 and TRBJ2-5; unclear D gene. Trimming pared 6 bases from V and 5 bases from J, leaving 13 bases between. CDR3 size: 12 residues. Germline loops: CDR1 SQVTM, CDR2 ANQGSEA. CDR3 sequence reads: CSVEILRETQYF. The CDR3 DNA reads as TGCAGCGTAGAAATCTTGAGGGAGACCCAGTACTTC.

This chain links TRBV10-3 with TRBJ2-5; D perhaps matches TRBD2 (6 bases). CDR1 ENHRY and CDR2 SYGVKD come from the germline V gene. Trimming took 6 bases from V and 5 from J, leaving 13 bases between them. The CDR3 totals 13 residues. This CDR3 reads CAISAGGVETQYF. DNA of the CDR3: TGTGCCATCAGCGCCGGAGGGGTTGAGACCCAGTACTTC.

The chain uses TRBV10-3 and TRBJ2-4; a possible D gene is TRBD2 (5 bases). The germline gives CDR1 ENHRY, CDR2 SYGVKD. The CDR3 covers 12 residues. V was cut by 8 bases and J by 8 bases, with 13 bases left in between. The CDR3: CAIGPSRDIQYF. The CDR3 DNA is TGTGCCATCGGGCCTTCGAGGGACATTCAGTACTTC.

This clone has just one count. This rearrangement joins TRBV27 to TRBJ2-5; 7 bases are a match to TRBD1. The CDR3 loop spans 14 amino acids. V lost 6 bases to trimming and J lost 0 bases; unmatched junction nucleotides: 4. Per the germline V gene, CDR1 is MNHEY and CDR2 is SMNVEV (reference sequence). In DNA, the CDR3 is TGTGCCAGCAGGGGGACAGTATACCAAGAGACCCAGTACTTC. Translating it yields CASRGTVYQETQYF.

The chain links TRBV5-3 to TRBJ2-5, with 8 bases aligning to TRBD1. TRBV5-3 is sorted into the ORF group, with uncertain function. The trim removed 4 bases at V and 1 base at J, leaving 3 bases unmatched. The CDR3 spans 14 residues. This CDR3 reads CARSRTGCQETQYF. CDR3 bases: TGTGCCAGAAGCAGGACAGGGTGCCAAGAGACCCAGTACTTC.

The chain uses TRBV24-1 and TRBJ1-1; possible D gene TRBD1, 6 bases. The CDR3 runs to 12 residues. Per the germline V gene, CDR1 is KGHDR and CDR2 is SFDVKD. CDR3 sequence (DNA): TGTGCGAACACGGGGGGCAGCACTGAAGCTTTCTTT. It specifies CANTGGSTEAFF.

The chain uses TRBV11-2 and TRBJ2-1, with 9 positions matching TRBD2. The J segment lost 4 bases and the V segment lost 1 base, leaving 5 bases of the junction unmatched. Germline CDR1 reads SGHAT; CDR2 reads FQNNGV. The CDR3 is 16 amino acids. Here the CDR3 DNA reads TGTGCCAGCAGCTTAGGAGGTAGCGGGGGTTACAATGAGCAGTTCTTC. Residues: CASSLGGSGGYNEQFF.

CDR3 DNA sequence: TGTGCCAGCAGTACAGGGGGCTCTGGAAACACCATATATTTT. Encoded protein: CASSTGGSGNTIYF. This chain links TRBV28 with TRBJ1-3, with 8 bases aligning to TRBD1. The CDR3 is 14 residues long. Germline lookup yields CDR1 MDHEN and CDR2 SYDVKM. Trimming cost V 5 bases and J 0 bases; bases outside gene matches: 0. Full variable domain (outside the CDR3, taken from reference TRBV28 and TRBJ1-3): DVKVTQSSRYLVKRTGEKVFLECVQDMDHENMFWYRQDPGLGLRLIYFSYDVKMKEKGDIPEGYSVSREKKERFSLILESASTNQTSMYLCASSTGGSGNTIYFGEGSWLTVV.

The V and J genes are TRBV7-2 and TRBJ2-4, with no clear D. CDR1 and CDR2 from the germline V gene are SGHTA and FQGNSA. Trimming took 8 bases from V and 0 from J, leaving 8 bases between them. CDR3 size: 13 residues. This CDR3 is CASEQVAKNIQYF. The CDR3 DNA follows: TGTGCCAGCGAGCAGGTAGCCAAAAACATTCAGTACTTC.

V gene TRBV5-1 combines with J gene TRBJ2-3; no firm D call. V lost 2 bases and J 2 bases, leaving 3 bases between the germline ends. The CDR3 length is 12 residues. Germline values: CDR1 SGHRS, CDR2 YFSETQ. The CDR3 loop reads CASSFSTDTQYF. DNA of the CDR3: TGCGCCAGCAGCTTCTCCACAGATACGCAGTATTTT.

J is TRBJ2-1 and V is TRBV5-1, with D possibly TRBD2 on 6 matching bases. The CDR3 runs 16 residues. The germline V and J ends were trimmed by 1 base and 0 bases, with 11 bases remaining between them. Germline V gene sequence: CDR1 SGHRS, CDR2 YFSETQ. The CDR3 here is CASSLRAGSSYNEQFF. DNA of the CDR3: TGCGCCAGCAGCTTGAGAGCCGGGAGCTCCTACAATGAGCAGTTCTTC. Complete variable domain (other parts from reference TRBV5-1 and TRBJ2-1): KAGVTQTPRYLIKTRGQQVTLSCSPISGHRSVSWYQQTPGQGLQFLFEYFSETQRNKGNFPGRFSGRQFSNSRSEMNVSTLELGDSALYLCASSLRAGSSYNEQFFGPGTRLTVL.

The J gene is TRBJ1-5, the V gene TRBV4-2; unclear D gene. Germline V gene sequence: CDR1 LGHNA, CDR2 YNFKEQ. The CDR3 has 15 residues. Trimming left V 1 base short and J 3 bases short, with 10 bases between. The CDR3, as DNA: TGTGCCAGCAGCCAAGGGGCAGGTCTCAATCAGCCCCAGCATTTT. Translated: CASSQGAGLNQPQHF.

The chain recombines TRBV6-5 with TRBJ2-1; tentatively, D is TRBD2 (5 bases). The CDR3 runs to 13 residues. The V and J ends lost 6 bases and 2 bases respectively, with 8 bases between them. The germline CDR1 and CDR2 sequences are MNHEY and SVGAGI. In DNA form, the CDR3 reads TGTGCCAGCAGCCTCGGGGCCTACAATGAGCAGTTCTTC. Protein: CASSLGAYNEQFF.

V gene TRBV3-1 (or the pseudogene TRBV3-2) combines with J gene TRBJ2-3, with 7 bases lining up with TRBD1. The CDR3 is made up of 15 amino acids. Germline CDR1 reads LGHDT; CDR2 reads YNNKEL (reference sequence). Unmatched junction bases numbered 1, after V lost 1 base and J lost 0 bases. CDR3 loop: CASSQVQGSTDTQYF. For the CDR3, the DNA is TGTGCCAGCAGCCAAGTACAGGGGAGCACAGATACGCAGTATTTT.

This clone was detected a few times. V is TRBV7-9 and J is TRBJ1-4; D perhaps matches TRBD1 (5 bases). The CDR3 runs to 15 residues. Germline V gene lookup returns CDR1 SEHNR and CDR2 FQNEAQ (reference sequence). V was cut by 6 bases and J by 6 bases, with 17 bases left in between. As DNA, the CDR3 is TGTGCCAGCAGTTTCTCAGACAGTATCGATGAAAAACTGTTTTTT. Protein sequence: CASSFSDSIDEKLFF.

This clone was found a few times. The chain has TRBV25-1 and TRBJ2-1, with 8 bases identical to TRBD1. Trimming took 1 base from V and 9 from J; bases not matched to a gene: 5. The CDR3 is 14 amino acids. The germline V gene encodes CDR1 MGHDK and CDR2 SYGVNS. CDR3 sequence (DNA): TGTGCCAGCAGTGAATGGGCAGGGGGCGGTGAGCAGTTCTTC. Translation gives CASSEWAGGGEQFF. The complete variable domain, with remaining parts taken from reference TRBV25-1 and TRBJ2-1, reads EADIYQTPRYLVIGTGKKITLECSQTMGHDKMYWYQQDPGMELHLIHYSYGVNSTEKGDLSSESTVSRIRTEHFPLTLESARPSHTSQYLCASSEWAGGGEQFFGPGTRLTVL.

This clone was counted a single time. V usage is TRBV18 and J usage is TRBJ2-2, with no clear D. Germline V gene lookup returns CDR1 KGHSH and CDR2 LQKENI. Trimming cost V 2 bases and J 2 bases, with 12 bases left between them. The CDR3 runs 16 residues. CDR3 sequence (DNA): TGTGCCAGCTCACCAGGCTCCTCAGGAAACACCGGGGAGCTGTTTTTT. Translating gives CASSPGSSGNTGELFF.

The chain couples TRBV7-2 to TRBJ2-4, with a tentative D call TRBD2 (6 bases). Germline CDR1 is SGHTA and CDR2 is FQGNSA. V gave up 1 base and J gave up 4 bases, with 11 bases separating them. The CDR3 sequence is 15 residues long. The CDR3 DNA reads TGTGCCAGCAGCTTAGGGGTAGCGGAGAAAAACATTCAGTACTTC. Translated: CASSLGVAEKNIQYF.

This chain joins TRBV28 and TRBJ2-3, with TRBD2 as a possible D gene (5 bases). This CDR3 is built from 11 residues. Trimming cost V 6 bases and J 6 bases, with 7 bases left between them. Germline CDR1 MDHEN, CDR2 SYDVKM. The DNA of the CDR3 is TGTGCCAGCAGGAGGAGGGATACGCAGTATTTT. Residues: CASRRRDTQYF.

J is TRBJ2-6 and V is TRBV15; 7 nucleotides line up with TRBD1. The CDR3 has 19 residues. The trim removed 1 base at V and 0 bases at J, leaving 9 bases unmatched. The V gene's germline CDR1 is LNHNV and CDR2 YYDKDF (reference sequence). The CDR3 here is CATSRASPGQSSGANVLTF. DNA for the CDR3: TGTGCCACCAGCAGAGCCTCTCCGGGACAGAGCTCTGGGGCCAACGTCCTGACTTTC.

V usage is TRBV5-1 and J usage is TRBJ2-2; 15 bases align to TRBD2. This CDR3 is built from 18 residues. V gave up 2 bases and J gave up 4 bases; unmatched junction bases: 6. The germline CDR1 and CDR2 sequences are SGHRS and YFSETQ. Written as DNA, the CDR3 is TGCGCCAGCAGCTTACCGCCGGGACTAGCGGGGGGCACCGGGGAGCTGTTTTTT. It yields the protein CASSLPPGLAGGTGELFF.

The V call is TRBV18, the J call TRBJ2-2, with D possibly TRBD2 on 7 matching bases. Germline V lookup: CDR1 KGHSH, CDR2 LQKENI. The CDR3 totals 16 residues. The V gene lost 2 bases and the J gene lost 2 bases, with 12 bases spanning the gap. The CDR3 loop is CASSPTGGQNTGELFF. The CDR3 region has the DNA TGTGCCAGCTCACCAACCGGGGGGCAAAACACCGGGGAGCTGTTTTTT.

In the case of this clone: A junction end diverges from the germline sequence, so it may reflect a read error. This CDR3 reads CASSPGQGKAETQYF. The CDR3 region has the DNA TGTGCTAGCAGCCCAGGACAGGGAAAAGCGGAGACCCAGTACTTC. V and J are TRBV7-7 and TRBJ2-5, with 8 positions matching TRBD1. Per germline, CDR1 SSHAT and CDR2 FNYEAQ (reference sequence). This CDR3 has 15 residues.

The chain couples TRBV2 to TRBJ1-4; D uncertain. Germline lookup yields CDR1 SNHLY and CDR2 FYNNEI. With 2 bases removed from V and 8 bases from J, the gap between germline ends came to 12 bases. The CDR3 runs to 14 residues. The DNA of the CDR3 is TGTGCCAGCAGTGAAATTCATGGCGGGGAAAAACTGTTTTTT. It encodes CASSEIHGGEKLFF. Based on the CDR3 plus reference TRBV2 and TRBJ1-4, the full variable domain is EPEVTQTPSHQVTQMGQEVILRCVPISNHLYFYWYRQILGQKVEFLVSFYNNEISEKSEIFDDQFSVERPDGSNFTLKIRSTKLEDSAMYFCASSEIHGGEKLFFGSGTQLSVL.